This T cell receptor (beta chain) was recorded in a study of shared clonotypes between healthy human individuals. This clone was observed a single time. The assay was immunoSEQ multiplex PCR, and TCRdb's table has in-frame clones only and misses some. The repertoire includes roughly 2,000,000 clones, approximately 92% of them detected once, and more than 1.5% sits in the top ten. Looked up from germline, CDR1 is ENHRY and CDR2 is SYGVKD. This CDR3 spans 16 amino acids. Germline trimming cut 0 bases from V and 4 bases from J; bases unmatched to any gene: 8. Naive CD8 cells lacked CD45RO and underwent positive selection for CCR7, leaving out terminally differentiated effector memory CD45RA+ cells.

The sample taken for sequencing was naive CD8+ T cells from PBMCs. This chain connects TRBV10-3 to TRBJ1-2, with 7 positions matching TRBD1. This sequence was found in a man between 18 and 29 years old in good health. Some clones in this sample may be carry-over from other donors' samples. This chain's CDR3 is CAISESLTGFGYGYTF. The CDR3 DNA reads TGTGCCATCAGTGAGTCATTGACAGGGTTCGGCTATGGCTACACCTTC.